Below are 26 T cell receptor beta chains sequenced from a single sample in a study of blood T cell repertoires in COVID-19. Only in-frame clones appear in the TCRdb table, and some are missing; sequencing was by immunoSEQ multiplex PCR. The repertoire has tens of thousands of clones, about 90% of them found once; the top ten carry approximately 4.3%. Sequences were obtained from peripheral blood. These receptors were obtained from a man between 60 and 75 years old with acute or convalescent COVID-19.

This chain joins TRBV28 and TRBJ2-2, with D possibly matching TRBD2 (6 bases). V lost 6 bases and J 1 base, leaving 9 bases between the germline ends. This CDR3 spans 14 amino acids. CDR1 is MDHEN and CDR2 is SYDVKM in the germline V gene. CDR3 amino acids: CASREGGNTGELFF. The DNA for the CDR3 is TGTGCCAGCAGAGAGGGAGGGAACACCGGGGAGCTGTTTTTT.

V and J are TRBV5-6 and TRBJ2-3; possible D gene TRBD2, 5 bases. The CDR3 has 16 amino acids. Germline V gene data show CDR1 as SGHDT and CDR2 as YYEEEE. Trimming stripped 1 base from V and 4 bases from J, with 16 bases between. The CDR3 nucleotides read TGTGCCAGCAGCTTGTTGGGAGAAGGTGTTCCAGATACGCAGTATTTT. Encoded protein: CASSLLGEGVPDTQYF.

The chain couples TRBV7-9 to TRBJ2-3; D is perhaps TRBD2 (5 bases). Germline assignment: CDR1 SEHNR and CDR2 FQNEAQ (reference sequence). The CDR3 has 14 amino acids. V was cut by 4 bases and J by 3 bases, with 11 bases left in between. In DNA, the CDR3 is TGTGCCAGCAGCTCCCTTGGGAGTACAGATACGCAGTATTTT. It is translated as CASSSLGSTDTQYF.

Of note for this clone: Other DNA sequences in this sample translate to the same CDR3. The V and J genes are TRBV7-9 and TRBJ2-2, with TRBD1 as a possible D gene (6 bases). The CDR3 loop spans 14 amino acids. Germline CDR1 SEHNR, CDR2 FQNEAQ (reference sequence). V was shortened by 3 bases and J by 1 base, with 6 bases between the two germline ends. CDR3 DNA sequence: TGTGCCAGCAGCTTGGGACAGAACACCGGGGAGCTGTTTTTT. It codes for CASSLGQNTGELFF.

The genes are TRBV5-1 and TRBJ2-1, with 10 bases that match TRBD2. The germline gives CDR1 SGHRS, CDR2 YFSETQ. The V gene end was trimmed by 4 bases and the J gene end by 8 bases; junction bases not matched to a gene: 12. The CDR3 runs to 16 residues. The DNA of the CDR3 is TGCGCCAGCAGCCAAAGGACTAGCGGAGAAGGCCATGAGCAGTTCTTC. As protein: CASSQRTSGEGHEQFF.

This chain uses TRBV5-1 with TRBJ2-3; the match to TRBD2 covers 11 bases. The CDR3 is 15 amino acids. The V gene's germline CDR1 is SGHRS and CDR2 YFSETQ. V was pared by 4 bases and J by 3 bases, with 4 bases of the junction left unmatched. CDR3 loop: CASSTSGSRTDTQYF. For the CDR3, the DNA is TGCGCCAGCAGCACTAGCGGGAGCCGAACAGATACGCAGTATTTT.

The chain is built from TRBV10-3 and TRBJ2-1; 12 bases are a match to TRBD2. Trimming removed 9 bases from V and 6 bases from J; junction bases left unmatched: 3. Germline loops: CDR1 ENHRY, CDR2 SYGVKD. This CDR3 is 13 amino acids long. The chain's CDR3 is CAMLAGGTNEQFF. The CDR3, as DNA: TGTGCCATGCTAGCGGGAGGGACCAATGAGCAGTTCTTC.

This clone was detected a few times. This chain uses TRBV9 with TRBJ1-3, with TRBD1 matching over 8 bases. The CDR3 has 18 residues. Germline CDR1 SGDLS, CDR2 YYNGEE. The J segment lost 0 bases and the V segment lost 3 bases, leaving 11 bases of the junction unmatched. The CDR3 DNA is TGTGCCAGCAGCGCATTTACGACAGGGGTATACTCTGGAAACACCATATATTTT. As protein: CASSAFTTGVYSGNTIYF.

The V call is TRBV6-5, the J call TRBJ1-2, with 9 nucleotides matching TRBD1. V lost 1 base to trimming and J lost 5 bases; unmatched junction nucleotides: 2. This CDR3 is 14 amino acids long. CDR1 and CDR2 from the germline V gene are MNHEY and SVGAGI. The CDR3 sequence is CASSYLGQGYGYTF. The CDR3 DNA reads as TGTGCCAGCAGTTACTTGGGACAGGGTTATGGCTACACCTTC.

The gene calls are TRBV28 and TRBJ2-7; D might be TRBD1 (6 bases). This CDR3 is 14 amino acids long. Trimming removed 5 bases at V and 3 bases at J, with 14 bases between. Germline-derived CDR1 and CDR2 are MDHEN and SYDVKM. The CDR3 DNA sequence: TGTGCCAGCAGTCCCTGGGACACCGTCTACGAGCAGTACTTC. Amino acid sequence: CASSPWDTVYEQYF.

The V and J genes are TRBV5-1 and TRBJ1-1, with D possibly TRBD1 on 5 matching bases. V lost 1 base to trimming and J lost 4 bases, with 8 bases between them. Germline V gives CDR1 SGHRS, CDR2 YFSETQ. This CDR3 has 13 residues. The CDR3 region has the DNA TGCGCCAGCAGCTTGTGGGGGGTCACTGAAGCTTTCTTT. Amino acid sequence: CASSLWGVTEAFF.

The rearrangement links TRBV3-1 (or the pseudogene TRBV3-2) to TRBJ1-1; no firm D call. Germline lookup yields CDR1 LGHDT and CDR2 YNNKEL (reference sequence). This CDR3 spans 13 amino acids. The ends were cut back, 1 base at V and 5 bases at J, with 8 bases in the middle. The CDR3 spells CASSQGSGTEAFF. CDR3 DNA sequence: TGTGCCAGCAGCCAAGGCAGCGGGACTGAAGCTTTCTTT.

The V and J genes are TRBV29-1 and TRBJ2-4; 7 bases align to TRBD1. Germline trimming cut 7 bases from V and 6 bases from J; bases unmatched to any gene: 12. The germline V gene encodes CDR1 SQVTM and CDR2 ANQGSEA. The CDR3 has 14 residues. The CDR3 DNA follows: TGCAGCGCCGTAGCCGAGACAGGGCGAAACATTCAGTACTTC. Encoded protein: CSAVAETGRNIQYF.

This chain uses TRBV27 with TRBJ2-1; TRBD2 aligns across 7 bases. The CDR3 covers 13 residues. J lost 9 bases, V lost 6 bases, and 8 bases had no gene match. The germline CDR1 and CDR2 sequences are MNHEY and SMNVEV (reference sequence). The CDR3 loop is CASRFTGGIEQFF. CDR3 nucleotide sequence: TGTGCCAGCAGATTTACGGGAGGAATTGAGCAGTTCTTC.

The V gene is TRBV27, the J gene TRBJ2-7; the match to TRBD2 covers 7 bases. With V trimmed by 5 bases and J by 3 bases, 7 bases remained unmatched. This CDR3 region has 14 residues. The germline V gene has CDR1 MNHEY and CDR2 SMNVEV (reference sequence). CDR3 nucleotides: TGTGCCAGCAGTCTAGCCGGACTAGGCTACGAGCAGTACTTC. It is translated as CASSLAGLGYEQYF.

The chain uses TRBV27 and TRBJ1-4; 11 bases line up with TRBD1. The CDR3 is made up of 14 amino acids. Germline values: CDR1 MNHEY, CDR2 SMNVEV (reference sequence). The trim removed 5 bases at V and 7 bases at J, leaving 3 bases unmatched. The CDR3 protein is CASSLGQGAEKLFF. The CDR3 DNA reads as TGTGCCAGCAGTCTAGGACAGGGGGCTGAAAAACTGTTTTTT. The full variable domain, in which reference TRBV27 and TRBJ1-4 provide the parts outside the CDR3, is EAQVTQNPRYLITVTGKKLTVTCSQNMNHEYMSWYRQDPGLGLRQIYYSMNVEVTDKGDVPEGYKVSRKEKRNFPLILESPSPNQTSLYFCASSLGQGAEKLFFGSGTQLSVL.

The sample holds a few counts of this clone. The gene calls are TRBV19 and TRBJ2-7, with TRBD1 matching over 7 bases. This CDR3 has 16 amino acids. CDR1 is LNHDA, CDR2 SQIVND, per germline (reference sequence). The junction had 6 bases not matched to a gene; V was cut back by 1 base and J by 0 bases. CDR3 in amino acids: CASSIAETGSSYEQYF. The CDR3 DNA sequence: TGTGCCAGTAGTATAGCGGAGACAGGGAGCTCCTACGAGCAGTACTTC.

This chain joins TRBV24-1 and TRBJ2-1, with 13 bases identical to TRBD2. CDR1 is KGHDR and CDR2 is SFDVKD in the germline V gene. The V and J ends lost 3 bases and 0 bases, in that order; junction bases with no gene match: 7. The CDR3 runs 19 residues. The CDR3 protein is CATSDTGTSGASSYNEQFF. The CDR3 nucleotides read TGTGCCACCAGTGATACCGGGACTAGCGGGGCAAGCTCCTACAATGAGCAGTTCTTC.

The rearrangement uses TRBV5-1 and TRBJ2-2; D is ambiguous. The CDR3 consists of 15 residues. Germline lookup yields CDR1 SGHRS and CDR2 YFSETQ. Trimming removed 1 base at V and 2 bases at J, with 9 bases between. This chain's CDR3 is CASSLTERNTGELFF. In DNA form, the CDR3 reads TGCGCCAGCAGCTTGACCGAGCGCAACACCGGGGAGCTGTTTTTT.

V gene TRBV6-5 combines with J gene TRBJ2-1, with 9 bases fitting TRBD1. Germline V gives CDR1 MNHEY, CDR2 SVGAGI. The V and J ends lost 6 bases and 7 bases, in that order; junction bases with no gene match: 10. The CDR3 is 15 amino acids. The CDR3 is CASRPQGARGNEQFF. In nucleotides, the CDR3 is TGTGCCAGCAGACCACAGGGGGCGCGGGGGAATGAGCAGTTCTTC.

The chain uses TRBV19 and TRBJ1-5; 11 bases map to TRBD1. The CDR3 totals 15 residues. From germline, CDR1 is LNHDA and CDR2 SQIVND (reference sequence). With 5 bases clipped from V and 7 bases from J, the junction kept 7 bases outside the gene matches. In DNA, the CDR3 is TGTGCCAGTAGTTCCTCGGGACAGGGGGGACAGCCCCAGCATTTT. Translating it yields CASSSSGQGGQPQHF. The complete variable domain, with remaining parts taken from reference TRBV19 and TRBJ1-5, reads DGGITQSPKYLFRKEGQNVTLSCEQNLNHDAMYWYRQDPGQGLRLIYYSQIVNDFQKGDIAEGYSVSREKKESFPLTVTSAQKNPTAFYLCASSSSGQGGQPQHFGDGTRLSIL.

CDR3 region: CAISGGQGLYGYTF. CDR3 DNA sequence: TGTGCCATCAGTGGGGGACAGGGCCTCTATGGCTACACCTTC. The chain carries TRBV10-3 and TRBJ1-2; 9 bases agree with TRBD1. This CDR3 comprises 14 residues. CDR1 ENHRY and CDR2 SYGVKD come from the germline V gene. With 4 bases clipped from V and 4 bases from J, the junction kept 4 bases outside the gene matches.

The J gene is TRBJ2-5, the V gene TRBV11-2, with D possibly being TRBD2 (6 bases). The CDR3 covers 15 residues. Trimming shortened V by 2 bases and J by 0 bases, and 10 bases separated the two germline ends. The germline CDR1 and CDR2 sequences are SGHAT and FQNNGV. The CDR3 coding sequence is TGTGCCAGCAGCTTAACAGCGGGCCACCAAGAGACCCAGTACTTC. Its protein product is CASSLTAGHQETQYF.

This chain connects TRBV5-5 to TRBJ1-5; the D gene is possibly TRBD1 (5 bases). The germline V gene encodes CDR1 SGHKS and CDR2 YYEKEE (reference sequence). CDR3 length equals 18 residues. V lost 0 bases, J lost 2 bases, and 18 bases lay in between. For the CDR3, the DNA is TGTGCCAGCAGCTTGGGCAGGGTGGCATCCAAGGGCAATCAGCCCCAGCATTTT. It specifies CASSLGRVASKGNQPQHF.

The chain employs TRBV10-2 and TRBJ1-5; 9 bases agree with TRBD1. J gave up 1 base and V 6 bases, and 4 bases lay outside the gene matches. The CDR3 spans 15 residues. The germline V gene encodes CDR1 WSHSY and CDR2 SAAADI. The CDR3 coding sequence is TGCGCCAGCAGACAGGGGGCAGGCAGCAATCAGCCCCAGCATTTT. It specifies CASRQGAGSNQPQHF.

The chain combines TRBV2 with TRBJ1-6; no reliable D call. Trimming shortened V by 6 bases and J by 10 bases, and 13 bases separated the two germline ends. In germline, CDR1 is SNHLY, CDR2 FYNNEI. This CDR3 has 13 amino acids. CDR3 sequence: CASSGWRESPLHF. DNA for the CDR3: TGTGCCAGCAGCGGGTGGAGGGAATCACCCCTCCACTTT.